Given below is one T cell receptor (beta chain) in context. Its target is not known. This sample was included in a study of regulatory T cells in long-lasting Graves disease. The germline V gene encodes CDR1 MDHEN and CDR2 SYDVKM. Trimming removed 2 bases from V and 0 bases from J; junction bases left unmatched: 13. The CDR3 length is 20 residues. Investigators prepared the TCR beta libraries by applying iRepertoire HTBI primers and Arm-PCR of CDR3 regions. Original processing notes: Taken together, the samples had roughly 56 TRBV and more than 11 TRBJ segments identified. TCRdb used MiXCR to reprocess the multiplex PCR reads, holding one entry per CDR3 protein. TCRdb, not the original authors, processed these V and J calls. The profile shows 360,000 or so distinct CDR3 sequences, less than 30% of them singletons. Time point given: persistent/refractory GD, antithyroid drugs over 5 years with positive TRAb. Scientists built the TCR library using RNA that was extracted from PBMCs.

General study findings and limits: Limited sample numbers may have lowered accuracy. Persistent patients had more shared public clonotypes (about 2,800) than new patients (approximately 920).

The rearrangement uses TRBV28 and TRBJ2-7, with TRBD2 matching 13 bases. This clonotype originated in a woman aged 40 to 50 with Graves disease. Source: peripheral blood mononuclear cells (PBMCs), taken when the disease was refractory, from a patient treated with antithyroid drugs. The CDR3 region has the DNA TGTGCCAGCAGTTTAAACTTGTTTGGACTAGCGGGAGATGTCTCCTACGAGCAGTACTTC. Amino acid sequence: CASSLNLFGLAGDVSYEQYF.